Below are 21 T cell receptor beta chains sequenced from a single sample in a study of shared clonotypes between healthy human individuals. Clones were read by immunoSEQ multiplex PCR, and TCRdb kept only the in-frame ones, dropping some. The sample gives approximately 440,000 clones, 77% of which show up once; 12% is in the top ten. The sequenced sample consisted of PBMCs. Every receptor here comes from a woman in her forties in good health. Some clones in this sample may be carry-over from other donors' samples.

The chain has TRBV2 and TRBJ2-2, with TRBD2 matching 10 bases. The germline gives CDR1 SNHLY, CDR2 FYNNEI. The CDR3 sequence is 16 residues long. V was clipped by 4 bases and J by 6 bases; unmatched bases: 8. The CDR3 region is CASSGTLAGAAGELFF. CDR3 bases: TGTGCCAGCAGTGGAACCCTAGCGGGAGCCGCCGGGGAGCTGTTTTTT.

The chain recombines TRBV9 with TRBJ1-1; a weak D match, TRBD1 (5 bases). CDR1 SGDLS and CDR2 YYNGEE come from the germline V gene. Trimming pared 0 bases from V and 1 base from J, leaving 10 bases between. The CDR3 length is 15 residues. The CDR3 bases are TGTGCCAGCAGCGTAGCCCTGGGGGGGAACACTGAAGCTTTCTTT. Its translation: CASSVALGGNTEAFF.

This chain joins TRBV9 and TRBJ2-7, with D tentatively TRBD1 or TRBD2 (7 bases each). Germline assignment: CDR1 SGDLS and CDR2 YYNGEE. Trimming stripped 2 bases from V and 2 bases from J, with 14 bases between. CDR3 size: 15 residues. The CDR3: CASSVRQGGPYEQYF. CDR3 DNA: TGTGCCAGCAGCGTCCGACAGGGAGGGCCCTACGAGCAGTACTTC.

The genes are TRBV10-1 and TRBJ1-1; 8 bases match TRBD1. The CDR3 spans 18 residues. J was trimmed by 4 bases and V by 6 bases; bases with no gene match: 19. Germline V gene data show CDR1 as WNHNN and CDR2 as SYGVQD (reference sequence). The CDR3: CASRGRDRLKVGITEAFF. For the CDR3, the DNA is TGCGCCAGCAGGGGTCGGGACAGGTTAAAGGTAGGGATCACTGAAGCTTTCTTT.

J is TRBJ2-3 and V is TRBV9; 10 positions match TRBD2. Trimming removed 0 bases from V and 6 bases from J; junction bases left unmatched: 7. Per the germline V gene, CDR1 is SGDLS and CDR2 is YYNGEE. The CDR3 is 16 amino acids. CDR3 sequence: CASSVGLAGRVDTQYF. The DNA for the CDR3 is TGTGCCAGCAGCGTAGGACTAGCGGGCCGGGTGGATACGCAGTATTTT.

This clone was detected once. This sequence joins TRBV28 and TRBJ2-7; D is perhaps TRBD1 or TRBD2 (6 bases each). Germline V gene data show CDR1 as MDHEN and CDR2 as SYDVKM. The CDR3 consists of 12 residues. Trimming pared 10 bases from V and 5 bases from J, leaving 15 bases between. For the CDR3, the DNA is TGTGCCACCGGTGAGGGGGGCGACGAGCAGTACTTC. Translated: CATGEGGDEQYF. Together with reference TRBV28 and TRBJ2-7, the CDR3 gives the full variable domain: DVKVTQSSRYLVKRTGEKVFLECVQDMDHENMFWYRQDPGLGLRLIYFSYDVKMKEKGDIPEGYSVSREKKERFSLILESASTNQTSMYLCATGEGGDEQYFGPGTRLTVT.

This clone was picked up a small number of times. This chain joins TRBV10-3 and TRBJ1-5, with D perhaps TRBD1 (5 bases). The CDR3 is made up of 13 amino acids. Germline-derived CDR1 and CDR2 are ENHRY and SYGVKD. Trimming left V 3 bases short and J 7 bases short, with 10 bases between. CDR3: CAISDVGDQPQHF. Written as DNA, the CDR3 is TGTGCCATCAGTGATGTCGGGGACCAGCCCCAGCATTTT.

The chain is built from TRBV6-6 and TRBJ1-2; a weak D match, TRBD1 (5 bases). The CDR3 is 12 amino acids. CDR1 and CDR2 (germline): MNHNY, SVGAGI (reference sequence). The germline V and J ends were trimmed by 7 bases and 7 bases, with 13 bases remaining between them. CDR3 loop: CASNPGTAGYTF. The DNA for the CDR3 is TGTGCCAGCAATCCAGGGACGGCTGGCTACACCTTC.

J is TRBJ2-1 and V is TRBV27; 10 positions match TRBD2. Germline loops: CDR1 MNHEY, CDR2 SMNVEV (reference sequence). J gave up 7 bases and V 4 bases, and 4 bases lay outside the gene matches. The CDR3 spans 14 residues. For the CDR3, the DNA is TGTGCCAGCAGTTCCCTAGCGGGAGTGAATGAGCAGTTCTTC. Protein product: CASSSLAGVNEQFF.

This chain links TRBV29-1 with TRBJ2-3, with 9 bases that match TRBD2. CDR3 length equals 14 residues. The V gene end was trimmed by 3 bases and the J gene end by 4 bases; junction bases not matched to a gene: 5. Germline values: CDR1 SQVTM, CDR2 ANQGSEA. DNA for the CDR3: TGCAGCGTTGAGGGCGGGAGGGTCGCAGATACGCAGTATTTT. Amino acid sequence: CSVEGGRVADTQYF.

The gene calls are TRBV9 and TRBJ2-3; D is ambiguous. The CDR3 spans 14 residues. Trimming pared 1 base from V and 2 bases from J, leaving 8 bases between. CDR1 SGDLS and CDR2 YYNGEE come from the germline V gene. CDR3 DNA: TGTGCCAGCAGCGTACTAACATCCACAGATACGCAGTATTTT. This encodes CASSVLTSTDTQYF. Full variable domain (remainder filled in from reference TRBV9 and TRBJ2-3): DSGVTQTPKHLITATGQRVTLRCSPRSGDLSVYWYQQSLDQGLQFLIQYYNGEERAKGNILERFSAQQFPDLHSELNLSSLELGDSALYFCASSVLTSTDTQYFGPGTRLTVL.

This chain uses TRBV7-2 with TRBJ2-2; the D gene is possibly TRBD2 (7 bases). Between the trimmed V and J ends, which lost 5 bases and 6 bases, there was a span of 19 bases. CDR1 is SGHTA, CDR2 FQGNSA, per germline. The CDR3 contains 16 residues. The CDR3 protein is CASSPPGGRIAGELFF. CDR3 DNA sequence: TGTGCCAGCAGCCCGCCCGGGGGGCGAATCGCCGGGGAGCTGTTTTTT. Complete variable domain (other parts from reference TRBV7-2 and TRBJ2-2): GAGVSQSPSNKVTEKGKDVELRCDPISGHTALYWYRQSLGQGLEFLIYFQGNSAPDKSGLPSDRFSAERTGGSVSTLTIQRTQQEDSAVYLCASSPPGGRIAGELFFGEGSRLTVL.

This clone was observed once. The chain couples TRBV10-3 to TRBJ2-5; D possibly corresponds to TRBD2 (7 bases). The V gene lost 8 bases and the J gene lost 2 bases, with 12 bases spanning the gap. The CDR3 sequence is 13 residues long. CDR1 ENHRY and CDR2 SYGVKD come from the germline V gene. The CDR3 is CAIGGAGQETQYF. For the CDR3, the DNA is TGTGCCATCGGGGGGGCGGGACAAGAGACCCAGTACTTC.

V gene TRBV7-3 combines with J gene TRBJ2-1; the D gene could be TRBD1 or TRBD2 (5 bases each). Looked up from germline, CDR1 is SGHTA and CDR2 is FQGTGA. There are 13 residues in the CDR3. Trimming took off 6 bases at V and 11 bases at J, with 17 bases between the two ends. The CDR3 loop reads CASSQGEWGKQFF. DNA of the CDR3: TGTGCCAGCAGTCAAGGGGAGTGGGGGAAGCAGTTCTTC.

The chain is built from TRBV5-1 and TRBJ2-5, with 7 bases identical to TRBD1. Germline V CDR1 and CDR2: SGHRS, YFSETQ. The CDR3 covers 15 residues. After removal of 4 bases from V and 5 bases from J, the junction contained 11 bases not matched to a gene. The CDR3 bases are TGCGCCAGCAGCCCACAAGGGGGCTACGGGGAGACCCAGTACTTC. Amino acid sequence: CASSPQGGYGETQYF.

The rearrangement uses TRBV6-5 and TRBJ1-1, with D hard to call. Germline V lookup: CDR1 MNHEY, CDR2 SVGAGI. The CDR3 totals 15 residues. Trimming cost V 3 bases and J 4 bases, with 15 bases left between them. Here the CDR3 reads CASSYARGVGTEAFF. The CDR3 region has the DNA TGTGCCAGCAGTTATGCCCGTGGGGTAGGCACTGAAGCTTTCTTT.

This clone was seen just once. CDR3 sequence: CATKRDTYNEQFF. Here the CDR3 DNA reads TGTGCCACCAAGAGGGACACTTACAATGAGCAGTTCTTC. The chain couples TRBV2 to TRBJ2-1, with a possible D match to TRBD1 (6 bases). CDR3 length equals 13 residues. CDR1 is SNHLY and CDR2 is FYNNEI in the germline V gene. V lost 10 bases and J 4 bases, leaving 14 bases between the germline ends.

The count of this clone is one. The chain combines TRBV7-9 with TRBJ1-6; 7 bases fit TRBD1. V lost 5 bases to trimming and J lost 13 bases; unmatched junction nucleotides: 5. The CDR3 consists of 12 residues. CDR1 is SEHNR and CDR2 is FQNEAQ in the germline V gene (reference sequence). CDR3: CASSINRGPLHF. Written as DNA, the CDR3 is TGTGCCAGCAGCATAAACAGGGGTCCCCTCCACTTT.

The chain recombines TRBV19 with TRBJ2-5, with a weak D call TRBD2 (6 bases). In germline, CDR1 is LNHDA, CDR2 SQIVND (reference sequence). The CDR3 totals 14 residues. V was clipped by 3 bases and J by 1 base, with 9 bases between them. The CDR3 reads CASSMGLRQETQYF. The CDR3 bases are TGTGCCAGTAGTATGGGACTGCGCCAAGAGACCCAGTACTTC. Combining the CDR3 with reference TRBV19 and TRBJ2-5 gives the whole variable domain DGGITQSPKYLFRKEGQNVTLSCEQNLNHDAMYWYRQDPGQGLRLIYYSQIVNDFQKGDIAEGYSVSREKKESFPLTVTSAQKNPTAFYLCASSMGLRQETQYFGPGTRLLVL.

With regard to this clone: Given a far larger clone just one base away, this is likely a sequencing read error. Different DNA sequences within this sample yield the same CDR3. The rearrangement uses TRBV5-8 and TRBJ2-2; TRBD1 matches at 11 bases. Germline-derived CDR1 and CDR2 are SGHTS and YDEGEE. The CDR3 is 15 residues long. CDR3 sequence: CASSLSGTGGRELFF. The CDR3 DNA reads TGTGCCAGCAGCTTGTCGGGGACAGGGGGACGGGAACTGTTTTTT.

The table lists this clone with a count of one. At one end, the junction sequence differs from germline, possibly due to a read error. The same CDR3 is also encoded by other DNA sequences in this sample. The V and J genes are TRBV4-2 and TRBJ2-7; 7 bases map to TRBD1. This CDR3 comprises 15 residues. Looked up from germline, CDR1 is LGHNA and CDR2 is YNFKEQ. The chain's CDR3 is CASSQASTGHYEQYF. CDR3 sequence (DNA): TGTGCCAGCAGTCAAGCTTCGACAGGGCACTACGAGCAGTACTTC.